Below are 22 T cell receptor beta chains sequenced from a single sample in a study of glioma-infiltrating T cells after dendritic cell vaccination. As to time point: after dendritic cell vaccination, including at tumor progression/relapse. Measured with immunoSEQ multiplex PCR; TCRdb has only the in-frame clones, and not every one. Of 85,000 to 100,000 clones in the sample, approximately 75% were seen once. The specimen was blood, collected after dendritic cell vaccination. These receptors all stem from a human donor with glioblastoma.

As DNA, the CDR3 is TGTGCCAGCAGTATCAACCCGGGACAGGGTAACTATGGCTACACCTTC. Its translation is CASSINPGQGNYGYTF. The chain couples TRBV2 to TRBJ1-2; TRBD1 matches at 9 bases. Germline CDR1 SNHLY, CDR2 FYNNEI. The V gene end was trimmed by 5 bases and the J gene end by 1 base; junction bases not matched to a gene: 8. The CDR3 covers 16 residues.

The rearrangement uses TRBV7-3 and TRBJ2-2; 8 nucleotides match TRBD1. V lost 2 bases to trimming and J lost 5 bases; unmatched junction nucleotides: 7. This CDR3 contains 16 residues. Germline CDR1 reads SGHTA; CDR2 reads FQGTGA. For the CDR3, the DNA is TGTGCCAGCAGCTTAGGTCCAGGGGGCAAAACCGGGGAGCTGTTTTTT. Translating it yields CASSLGPGGKTGELFF. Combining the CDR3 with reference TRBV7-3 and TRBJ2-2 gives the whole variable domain GAGVSQTPSNKVTEKGKYVELRCDPISGHTALYWYRQSLGQGPEFLIYFQGTGAADDSGLPNDRFFAVRPEGSVSTLKIQRTERGDSAVYLCASSLGPGGKTGELFFGEGSRLTVL.

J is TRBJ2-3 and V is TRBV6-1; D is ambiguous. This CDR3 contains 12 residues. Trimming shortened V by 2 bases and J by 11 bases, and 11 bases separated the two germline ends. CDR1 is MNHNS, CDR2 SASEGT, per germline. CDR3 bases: TGTGCCAGCAGTGAACAACAATTGTTGCAGTATTTT. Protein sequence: CASSEQQLLQYF.

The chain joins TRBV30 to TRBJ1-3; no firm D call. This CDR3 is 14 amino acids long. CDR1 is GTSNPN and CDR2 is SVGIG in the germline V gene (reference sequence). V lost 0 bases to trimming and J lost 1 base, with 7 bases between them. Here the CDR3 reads CAWSVPSSGNTIYF. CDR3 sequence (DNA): TGTGCCTGGAGTGTACCCAGTTCTGGAAACACCATATATTTT. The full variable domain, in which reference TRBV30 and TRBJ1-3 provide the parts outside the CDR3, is SQTIHQWPATLVQPVGSPLSLECTVEGTSNPNLYWYRQAAGRGLQLLFYSVGIGQISSEVPQNLSASRPQDRQFILSSKKLLLSDSGFYLCAWSVPSSGNTIYFGEGSWLTVV.

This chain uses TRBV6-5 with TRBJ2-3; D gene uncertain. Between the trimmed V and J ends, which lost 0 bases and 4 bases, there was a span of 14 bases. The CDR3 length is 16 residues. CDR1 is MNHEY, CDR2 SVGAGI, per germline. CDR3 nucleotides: TGTGCCAGCAGTTACTCGGTCACAGACGGCTCAGATACGCAGTATTTT. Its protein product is CASSYSVTDGSDTQYF.

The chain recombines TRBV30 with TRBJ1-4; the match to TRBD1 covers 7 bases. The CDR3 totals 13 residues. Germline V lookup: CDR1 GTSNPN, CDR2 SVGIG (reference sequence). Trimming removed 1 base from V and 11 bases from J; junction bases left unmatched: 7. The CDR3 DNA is TGTGCCTGGAGTGAAGGGACAGCCCTGAAACTGTTTTTT. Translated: CAWSEGTALKLFF.

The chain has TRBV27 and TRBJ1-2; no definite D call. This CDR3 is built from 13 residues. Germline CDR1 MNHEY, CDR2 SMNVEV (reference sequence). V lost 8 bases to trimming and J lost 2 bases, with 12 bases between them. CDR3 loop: CASRRNSNYGYTF. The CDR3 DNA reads TGTGCCAGCCGACGTAACAGCAACTATGGCTACACCTTC.

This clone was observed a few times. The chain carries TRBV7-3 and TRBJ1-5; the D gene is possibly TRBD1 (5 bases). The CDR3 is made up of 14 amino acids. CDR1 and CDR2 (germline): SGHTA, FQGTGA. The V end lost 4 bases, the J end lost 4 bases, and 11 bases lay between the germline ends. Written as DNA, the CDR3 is TGTGCCAGCAGCTCTAATGGGGGGAATCAGCCCCAGCATTTT. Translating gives CASSSNGGNQPQHF. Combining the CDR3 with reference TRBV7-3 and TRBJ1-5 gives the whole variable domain GAGVSQTPSNKVTEKGKYVELRCDPISGHTALYWYRQSLGQGPEFLIYFQGTGAADDSGLPNDRFFAVRPEGSVSTLKIQRTERGDSAVYLCASSSNGGNQPQHFGDGTRLSIL.

This CDR3 reads CASSLDGRGEQYV. CDR3 sequence (DNA): TGTGCCAGCAGCTTAGATGGGAGGGGCGAGCAGTACGTC. The chain has TRBV11-2 and TRBJ2-7; 7 bases agree with TRBD2. Germline CDR1 reads SGHAT; CDR2 reads FQNNGV. Germline trimming cut 0 bases from V and 6 bases from J; bases unmatched to any gene: 2. CDR3 length equals 13 residues.

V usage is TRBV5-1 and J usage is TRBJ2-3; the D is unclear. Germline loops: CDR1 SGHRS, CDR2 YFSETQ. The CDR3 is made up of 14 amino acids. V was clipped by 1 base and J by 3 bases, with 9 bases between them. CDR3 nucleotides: TGCGCCAGCAGCTTGCCTACTCAAACAGATACGCAGTATTTT. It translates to CASSLPTQTDTQYF.

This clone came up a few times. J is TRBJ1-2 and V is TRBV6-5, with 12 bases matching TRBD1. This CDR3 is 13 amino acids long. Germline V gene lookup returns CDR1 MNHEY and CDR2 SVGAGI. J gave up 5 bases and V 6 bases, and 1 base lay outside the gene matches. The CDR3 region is CASRGQGAYGYTF. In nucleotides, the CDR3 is TGTGCCAGCAGGGGACAGGGGGCATATGGCTACACCTTC.

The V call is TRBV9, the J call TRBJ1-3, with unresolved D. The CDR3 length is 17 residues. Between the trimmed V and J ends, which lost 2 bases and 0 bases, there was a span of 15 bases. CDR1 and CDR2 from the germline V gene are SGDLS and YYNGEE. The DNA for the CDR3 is TGTGCCAGCAGCGTGGGTGGAGGTGCCGACTCTGGAAACACCATATATTTT. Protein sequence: CASSVGGGADSGNTIYF.

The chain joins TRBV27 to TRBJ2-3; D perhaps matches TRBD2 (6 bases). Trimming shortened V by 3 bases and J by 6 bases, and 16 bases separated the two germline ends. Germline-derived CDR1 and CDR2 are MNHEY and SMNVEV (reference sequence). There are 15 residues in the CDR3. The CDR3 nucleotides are TGTGCCAGCAGTTTCATGGGGGGATGGGGGGATACGCAGTATTTT. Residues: CASSFMGGWGDTQYF.

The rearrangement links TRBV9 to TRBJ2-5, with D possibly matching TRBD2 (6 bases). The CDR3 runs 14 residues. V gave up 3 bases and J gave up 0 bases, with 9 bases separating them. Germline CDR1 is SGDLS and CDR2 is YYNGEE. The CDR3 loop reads CASSGDLYQETQYF. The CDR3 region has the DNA TGTGCCAGCAGCGGGGACTTGTACCAAGAGACCCAGTACTTC.

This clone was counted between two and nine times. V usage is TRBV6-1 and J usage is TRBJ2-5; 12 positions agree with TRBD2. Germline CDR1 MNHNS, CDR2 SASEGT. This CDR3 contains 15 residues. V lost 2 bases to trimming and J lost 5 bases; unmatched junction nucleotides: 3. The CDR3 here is CASSELAGGPETQYF. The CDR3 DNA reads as TGTGCCAGCAGTGAACTAGCGGGAGGGCCTGAGACCCAGTACTTC.

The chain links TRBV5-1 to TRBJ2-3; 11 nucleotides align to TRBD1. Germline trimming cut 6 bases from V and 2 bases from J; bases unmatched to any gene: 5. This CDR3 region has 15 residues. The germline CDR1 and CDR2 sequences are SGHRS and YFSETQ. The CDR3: CASTKGQGDTDTQYF. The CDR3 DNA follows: TGCGCCAGCACAAAGGGACAGGGGGACACAGATACGCAGTATTTT.

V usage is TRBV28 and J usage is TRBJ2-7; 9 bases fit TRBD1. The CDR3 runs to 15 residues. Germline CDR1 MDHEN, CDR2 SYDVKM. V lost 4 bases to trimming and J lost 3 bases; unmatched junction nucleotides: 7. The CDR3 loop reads CASSSPGQGGYEQYF. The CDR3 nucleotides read TGTGCCAGCAGTTCTCCGGGACAGGGTGGCTACGAGCAGTACTTC.

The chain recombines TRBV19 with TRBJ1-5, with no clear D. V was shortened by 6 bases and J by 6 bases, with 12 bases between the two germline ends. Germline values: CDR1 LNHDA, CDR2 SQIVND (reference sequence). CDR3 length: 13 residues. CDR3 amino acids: CASRPPGSQPQHF. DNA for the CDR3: TGTGCCAGTAGACCCCCGGGGTCTCAGCCCCAGCATTTT. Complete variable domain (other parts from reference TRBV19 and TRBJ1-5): DGGITQSPKYLFRKEGQNVTLSCEQNLNHDAMYWYRQDPGQGLRLIYYSQIVNDFQKGDIAEGYSVSREKKESFPLTVTSAQKNPTAFYLCASRPPGSQPQHFGDGTRLSIL.

The CDR3: CSILPPGWVGYTF. The DNA of the CDR3 is TGCAGCATCCTCCCCCCAGGGTGGGTCGGCTACACCTTC. The chain employs TRBV29-1 and TRBJ1-2; a possible D gene is TRBD1 (5 bases). Trimming shortened V by 8 bases and J by 8 bases, and 21 bases separated the two germline ends. Looked up from germline, CDR1 is SQVTM and CDR2 is ANQGSEA. CDR3 length equals 13 residues.

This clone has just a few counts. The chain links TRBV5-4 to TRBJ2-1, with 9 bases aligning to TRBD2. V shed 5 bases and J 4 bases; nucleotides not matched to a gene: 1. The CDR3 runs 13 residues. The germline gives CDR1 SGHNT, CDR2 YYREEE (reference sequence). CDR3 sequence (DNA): TGTGCCAGCAGGCTAGCGGGATACAATGAGCAGTTCTTC. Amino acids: CASRLAGYNEQFF.

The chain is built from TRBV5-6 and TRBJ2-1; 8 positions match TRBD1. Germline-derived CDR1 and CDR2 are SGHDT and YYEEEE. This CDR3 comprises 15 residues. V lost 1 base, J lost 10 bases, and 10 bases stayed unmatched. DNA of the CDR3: TGTGCCAGCAGCTTGCTAGGACAGGGTTCATCCGAGCAGTTCTTC. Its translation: CASSLLGQGSSEQFF. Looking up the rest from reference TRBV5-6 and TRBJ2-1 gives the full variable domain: DAGVTQSPTHLIKTRGQQVTLRCSPKSGHDTVSWYQQALGQGPQFIFQYYEEEERQRGNFPDRFSGHQFPNYSSELNVNALLLGDSALYLCASSLLGQGSSEQFFGPGTRLTVL.

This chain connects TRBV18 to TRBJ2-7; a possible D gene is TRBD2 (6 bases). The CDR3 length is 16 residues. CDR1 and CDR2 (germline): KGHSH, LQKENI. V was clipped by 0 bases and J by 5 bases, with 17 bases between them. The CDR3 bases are TGTGCCAGCTCACCACCATTGGGGGGTTCGCGAAACGAGCAGTACTTC. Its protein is CASSPPLGGSRNEQYF.